The sequence of this TCR beta chain was determined in a study of blood T cell repertoires in COVID-19. In the study overall: Acute-phase and convalescent COVID-19 samples originated in the United States, Italy and Spain. T cells, B-cell-depleted T cells, or PBMCs provided the cDNA or gDNA that served as material.

Seattle participants joined during active infection and were tracked over time. This CDR3 contains 14 residues. Germline V gives CDR1 SQVTM, CDR2 ANQGSEA. With 5 bases clipped from V and 0 bases from J, the junction kept 5 bases outside the gene matches. In the authors' workflow: Reference gene primer amplification gave estimated nucleated cell counts. Repertoires were generated with immunoSEQ multiplex PCR, while TCRdb's copy carries only in-frame clones and drops some. V and J calls and clone size follow that table, whereas D and trimming were derived from the DNA. In the table there are roughly 220,000 clones, 75% to 90% of which are singletons.

The material sequenced was peripheral blood. The chain employs TRBV29-1 and TRBJ2-3; 7 nucleotides align to TRBD1. The receptor's source is a woman over 75 with COVID-19, enrolled during active disease. CDR3 amino acids: CSVITGASTDTQYF. CDR3 bases: TGCAGCGTTATCACAGGGGCTAGCACAGATACGCAGTATTTT.